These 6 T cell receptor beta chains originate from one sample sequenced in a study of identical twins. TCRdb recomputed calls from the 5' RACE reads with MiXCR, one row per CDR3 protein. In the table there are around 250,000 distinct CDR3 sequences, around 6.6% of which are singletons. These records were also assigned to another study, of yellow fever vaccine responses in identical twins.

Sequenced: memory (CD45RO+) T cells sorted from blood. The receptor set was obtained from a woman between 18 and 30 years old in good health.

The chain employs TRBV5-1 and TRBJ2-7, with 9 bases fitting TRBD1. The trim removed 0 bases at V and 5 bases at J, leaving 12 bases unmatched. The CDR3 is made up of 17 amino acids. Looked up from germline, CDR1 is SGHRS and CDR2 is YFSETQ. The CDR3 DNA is TGCGCCAGCAGCTTGGCCCGGACACAGGGGGCGAAGAACGAGCAGTACTTC. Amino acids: CASSLARTQGAKNEQYF.

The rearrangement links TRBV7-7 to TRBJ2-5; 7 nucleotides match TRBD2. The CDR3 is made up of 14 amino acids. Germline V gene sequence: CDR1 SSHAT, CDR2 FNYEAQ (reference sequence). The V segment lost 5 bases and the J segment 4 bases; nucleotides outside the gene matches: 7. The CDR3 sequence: CASSPGSGIETQYF. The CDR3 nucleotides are TGTGCCAGCAGCCCCGGGAGCGGGATAGAGACCCAGTACTTC.

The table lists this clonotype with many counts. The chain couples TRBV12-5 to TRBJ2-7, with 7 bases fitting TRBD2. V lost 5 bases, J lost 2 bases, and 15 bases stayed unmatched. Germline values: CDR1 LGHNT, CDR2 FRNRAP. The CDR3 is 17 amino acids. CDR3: CASGTGGVAGVPYEQYF. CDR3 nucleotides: TGTGCTAGTGGTACGGGGGGTGTGGCGGGAGTTCCCTACGAGCAGTACTTC. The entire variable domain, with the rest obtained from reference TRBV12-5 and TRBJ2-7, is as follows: DARVTQTPRHKVTEMGQEVTMRCQPILGHNTVFWYRQTMMQGLELLAYFRNRAPLDDSGMPKDRFSAEMPDATLATLKIQPSEPRDSAVYFCASGTGGVAGVPYEQYFGPGTRLTVT.

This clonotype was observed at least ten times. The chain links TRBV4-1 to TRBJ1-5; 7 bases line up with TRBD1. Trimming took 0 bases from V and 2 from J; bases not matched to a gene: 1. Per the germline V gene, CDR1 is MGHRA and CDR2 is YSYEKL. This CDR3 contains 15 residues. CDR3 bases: TGCGCCAGCAGCCAAGACGGGACAGGCAATCAGCCCCAGCATTTT. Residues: CASSQDGTGNQPQHF.

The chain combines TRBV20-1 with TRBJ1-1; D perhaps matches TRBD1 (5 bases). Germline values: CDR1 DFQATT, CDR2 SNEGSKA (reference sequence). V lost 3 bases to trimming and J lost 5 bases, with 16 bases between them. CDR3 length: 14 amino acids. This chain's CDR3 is CSASRDSQRTEAFF. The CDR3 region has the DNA TGCAGTGCTAGCCGGGACTCACAACGGACTGAAGCTTTCTTT.

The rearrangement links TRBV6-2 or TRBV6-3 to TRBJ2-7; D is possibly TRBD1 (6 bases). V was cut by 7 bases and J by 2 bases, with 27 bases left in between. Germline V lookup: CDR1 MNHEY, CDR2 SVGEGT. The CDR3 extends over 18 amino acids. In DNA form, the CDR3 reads TGTGCCAGCACCTACCCCAGGGGTGCGGGTCTCGGGGCCTACGAGCAGTACTTC. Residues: CASTYPRGAGLGAYEQYF.